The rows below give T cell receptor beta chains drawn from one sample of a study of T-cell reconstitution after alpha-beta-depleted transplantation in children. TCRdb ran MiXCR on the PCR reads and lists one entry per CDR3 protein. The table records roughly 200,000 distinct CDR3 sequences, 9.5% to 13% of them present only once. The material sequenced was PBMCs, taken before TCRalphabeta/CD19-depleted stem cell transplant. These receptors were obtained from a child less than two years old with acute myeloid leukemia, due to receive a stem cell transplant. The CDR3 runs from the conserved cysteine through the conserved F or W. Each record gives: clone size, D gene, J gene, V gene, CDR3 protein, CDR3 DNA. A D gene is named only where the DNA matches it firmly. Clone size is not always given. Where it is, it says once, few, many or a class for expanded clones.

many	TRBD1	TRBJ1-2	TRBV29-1	CSVEDGDRGPWQGGYTF	TGCAGCGTTGAAGATGGGGACAGGGGCCCTTGGCAAGGCGGCTACACCTTC
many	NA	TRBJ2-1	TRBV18	CASSGLVYNEQFF	TGTGCCAGCTCGGGACTTGTATACAATGAGCAGTTCTTC
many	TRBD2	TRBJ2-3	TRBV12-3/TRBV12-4	CASSLGGRAGDTQYF	TGTGCCAGCAGTTTAGGCGGGAGGGCCGGAGATACGCAGTATTTT
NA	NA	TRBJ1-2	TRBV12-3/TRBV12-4	CASRGVRGGSYGYTF	TGTGCCAGCAGGGGGGTTCGGGGGGGCAGCTATGGCTACACCTTC
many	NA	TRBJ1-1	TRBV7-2	CASSPGQLLMNTEAFF	TGTGCCAGCAGCCCTGGACAGCTCCTAATGAACACTGAAGCTTTCTTT
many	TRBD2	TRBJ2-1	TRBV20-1	CSASKGGGMEQFF	TGCAGTGCCTCTAAGGGCGGGGGGATGGAGCAGTTCTTC
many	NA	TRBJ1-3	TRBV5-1	CASSLGVTGNTIYF	TGCGCCAGCAGCTTGGGGGTTACCGGAAACACCATATATTTT
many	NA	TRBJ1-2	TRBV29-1	CSVRGSYGYTF	TGCAGCGTAAGGGGGTCCTATGGCTACACCTTC
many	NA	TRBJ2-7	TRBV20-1	CSARDAGWGYEQYF	TGCAGTGCTAGAGATGCCGGTTGGGGCTACGAGCAGTACTTC
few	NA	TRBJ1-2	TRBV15	CATSTEREYGYTF	TGTGCCACCAGCACAGAAAGGGAATATGGCTACACCTTC
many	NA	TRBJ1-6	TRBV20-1	CSAREAERGNSPLHF	TGCAGTGCTAGAGAGGCAGAGCGGGGAAATTCACCCCTCCACTTT
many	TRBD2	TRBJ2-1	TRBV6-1	CASSEGRGSYNEQFF	TGTGCCAGCAGTGAAGGTCGCGGGAGTTACAATGAGCAGTTCTTC
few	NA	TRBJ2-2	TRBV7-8	CAGGRVGTGELFF	TGTGCCGGGGGCAGGGTAGGAACCGGGGAGCTGTTTTTT
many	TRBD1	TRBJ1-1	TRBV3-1	CASSQVGTAGTEAFF	TGTGCCAGCAGCCAAGTCGGGACAGCGGGCACTGAAGCTTTCTTT
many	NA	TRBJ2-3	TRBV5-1	CASSLGADTQYF	TGTGCCAGCAGTTTAGGGGCAGATACGCAGTATTTT
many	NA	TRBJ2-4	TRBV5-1	CASSLTSDIQYF	TGCGCCAGCAGCTTGACTAGTGACATTCAGTACTTC
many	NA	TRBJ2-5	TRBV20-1	CSASQRSGSRRETQYF	TGCAGTGCTAGTCAAAGATCCGGGAGTCGAAGGGAGACCCAGTACTTC
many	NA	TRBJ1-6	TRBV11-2	CASSFDSSLHF	TGTGCCAGCAGCTTCGACAGTAGTCTCCACTTT
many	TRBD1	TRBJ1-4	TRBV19	CASSTSGTGGEKLFF	TGTGCCAGTAGTACTTCCGGGACAGGGGGTGAAAAACTGTTTTTT
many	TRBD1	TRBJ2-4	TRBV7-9	CASSFTGEIDIQYF	TGTGCCAGCAGCTTTACAGGGGAAATAGACATTCAGTACTTC
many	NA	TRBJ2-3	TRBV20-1	CSGTNTDTQYF	TGCAGTGGTACCAACACAGATACGCAGTATTTT
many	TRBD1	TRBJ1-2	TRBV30	CAWSVRDSLYGYTF	TGTGCCTGGAGTGTTCGGGACAGTCTCTATGGCTACACCTTC
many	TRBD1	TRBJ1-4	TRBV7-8	CASSLGPQGPNEKLFF	TGTGCCAGCAGCTTAGGCCCACAGGGGCCGAATGAAAAACTGTTTTTT